This T cell receptor beta chain was identified during a study of graft-versus-host responses after intestinal transplantation. As for the study in general: For about three years after anti-thymocyte globulin induction, all recipients took tacrolimus and steroids. Study-level results: GvH clone levels peaked in circulation, and this peak was associated with early post-transplant HvG declines. In recipient marrow, GvH clones were found, and some appeared first in ileum or blood.

This table comes from immunoSEQ multiplex PCR, and its TCRdb copy is limited to in-frame clones, with some not included. In the table there are around 93,000 clones, over 80% of which are singletons. V shed 7 bases, J shed 5 bases, and the junction held 11 bases outside the gene matches. Per the germline V gene, CDR1 is SNHLY and CDR2 is FYNNEI. CDR3 length: 16 residues. This clone was observed a single time. Its target is unknown. The J gene is TRBJ2-1, the V gene TRBV2; the match to TRBD2 covers 10 bases. The material was unstimulated CD8+ T cells sorted from spleen or lymph node cells, obtained before intestinal transplant. The receptor was isolated from a human donor who received an intestinal transplant. CDR3 nucleotides: TGTGCCAGCAACGAAGCGGGAGGGGGCTTCGACAATGAGCAGTTCTTC. Encoded protein: CASNEAGGGFDNEQFF.